The 26 T cell receptor beta chains below were found in one sample sequenced in a study of blood T cell repertoires in COVID-19. Using immunoSEQ multiplex PCR, the repertoire was profiled, and TCRdb retains in-frame clones only, with some absent. The top ten clones hold around 8% of a sample with 90,000 to 110,000 clones, 84% of them seen once. The sample comprised peripheral blood. The origin of the receptors is a woman of 80 years or more with active or convalescent COVID-19.

The CDR3 here is CANGQGGSNQPQHF. CDR3 coding DNA: TGTGCCAATGGACAGGGAGGATCCAATCAGCCCCAGCATTTT. This sequence joins TRBV7-2 and TRBJ1-5; 8 bases fit TRBD1. Germline loops: CDR1 SGHTA, CDR2 FQGNSA. The CDR3 loop spans 14 amino acids. J gave up 3 bases and V 10 bases, and 8 bases lay outside the gene matches.

The count of this clone is one. The CDR3 DNA reads as TGCGCCAGCAGCCCGCTTTGGACAAGAGCACAAAATACGCAGTATTTT. Its protein product is CASSPLWTRAQNTQYF. The chain joins TRBV5-1 to TRBJ2-3; D is perhaps TRBD1 (5 bases). The germline CDR1 and CDR2 sequences are SGHRS and YFSETQ. V gave up 4 bases and J gave up 7 bases, with 22 bases separating them. The CDR3 runs to 16 residues.

V gene TRBV5-4 combines with J gene TRBJ1-1, with a possible D match to TRBD1 (5 bases). The V and J ends lost 0 bases and 2 bases respectively, with 11 bases between them. Germline V lookup: CDR1 SGHNT, CDR2 YYREEE (reference sequence). The CDR3 has 15 amino acids. CDR3 in DNA: TGTGCCAGCAGCTTGGCGGGGACTGTTAACACTGAAGCTTTCTTT. This codes for CASSLAGTVNTEAFF.

V gene TRBV9 combines with J gene TRBJ2-3, with a tentative D call TRBD2 (5 bases). This CDR3 region has 15 residues. Germline V lookup: CDR1 SGDLS, CDR2 YYNGEE. V was shortened by 4 bases and J by 3 bases, with 15 bases between the two germline ends. CDR3 DNA: TGTGCCAGCAGCACTCTAGCTGAAAGGACAGATACGCAGTATTTT. This codes for CASSTLAERTDTQYF.

The chain is built from TRBV15 and TRBJ2-7, with a possible D match to TRBD1 (7 bases). Trimming took off 9 bases at V and 6 bases at J, with 12 bases between the two ends. This CDR3 spans 11 amino acids. CDR1 is LNHNV and CDR2 is YYDKDF in the germline V gene (reference sequence). In nucleotides, the CDR3 is TGTGCCACACAGGGGAGGCGCGAGCAGTACTTC. As protein: CATQGRREQYF.

At least ten counts were recorded for this clone. The chain joins TRBV12-5 to TRBJ2-1; perhaps TRBD2 as D (6 bases). Germline V gene sequence: CDR1 LGHNT, CDR2 FRNRAP. V lost 2 bases and J 3 bases, leaving 11 bases between the germline ends. The CDR3 covers 15 residues. In DNA, the CDR3 is TGTGCTAGTGGTTTGCAGGGACTGCTCTACAATGAGCAGTTCTTC. Its translation is CASGLQGLLYNEQFF.

The chain couples TRBV4-2 to TRBJ1-4; possibly TRBD1 for D (5 bases). With 4 bases removed from V and 5 bases from J, the gap between germline ends came to 17 bases. The CDR3 consists of 16 residues. The germline CDR1 and CDR2 sequences are LGHNA and YNFKEQ. CDR3 sequence reads: CASSRQDTPGNEKLFF. The CDR3 DNA follows: TGTGCCAGCAGCCGCCAGGACACCCCAGGGAATGAAAAACTGTTTTTT.

This chain uses TRBV6-2 or TRBV6-3 with TRBJ2-1; D is uncertain. The germline CDR1 and CDR2 sequences are MNHEY and SVGEGT. This CDR3 region has 12 residues. V lost 6 bases to trimming and J lost 9 bases, with 12 bases between them. CDR3 sequence: CASSNGLVEQFF. The DNA of the CDR3 is TGTGCCAGCAGCAACGGTCTAGTTGAGCAGTTCTTC.

The CDR3 region is CASSLGPTGGLGYTF. The CDR3 nucleotides read TGTGCCAGCAGTTTAGGCCCAACAGGGGGTTTAGGCTACACCTTC. V is TRBV27 and J is TRBJ1-2, with 8 nucleotides matching TRBD1. This CDR3 spans 15 amino acids. Germline trimming cut 2 bases from V and 8 bases from J; bases unmatched to any gene: 10. The germline V gene has CDR1 MNHEY and CDR2 SMNVEV (reference sequence).

The chain recombines TRBV27 with TRBJ2-6; 8 positions match TRBD1. CDR1 is MNHEY, CDR2 SMNVEV, per germline (reference sequence). This CDR3 is 18 amino acids long. With V trimmed by 6 bases and J by 0 bases, 10 bases remained unmatched. The CDR3 nucleotides are TGTGCCAGCAGCTCTCCAACAGGGGGGCTCTCTGGGGCCAACGTCCTGACTTTC. The encoded protein is CASSSPTGGLSGANVLTF.

The chain links TRBV15 to TRBJ1-3, with TRBD1 matching 11 bases. Per germline, CDR1 LNHNV and CDR2 YYDKDF (reference sequence). The V segment lost 3 bases and the J segment 4 bases; nucleotides outside the gene matches: 5. CDR3 length equals 16 residues. CDR3 in amino acids: CATSSGQGAGGNTIYF. The CDR3 DNA sequence: TGTGCCACCAGCAGTGGACAGGGGGCGGGAGGAAACACCATATATTTT.

V gene TRBV5-4 combines with J gene TRBJ2-5, with 7 bases lining up with TRBD2. The CDR3 contains 15 residues. Germline V lookup: CDR1 SGHNT, CDR2 YYREEE (reference sequence). The J segment lost 5 bases and the V segment lost 0 bases, leaving 7 bases of the junction unmatched. The CDR3 bases are TGTGCCAGCAGCTTGGGGCCGGGAGGAGAGGAGACCCAGTACTTC. This codes for CASSLGPGGEETQYF.

The chain carries TRBV15 and TRBJ1-5; D is possibly TRBD1 (6 bases). The CDR3 has 14 amino acids. Trimming left V 8 bases short and J 1 base short, with 12 bases between. The germline CDR1 and CDR2 sequences are LNHNV and YYDKDF (reference sequence). The CDR3 coding sequence is TGTGCCACCGGCAACAGGGTCAGCAATCAGCCCCAGCATTTT. It translates to CATGNRVSNQPQHF.

As to this clone: The junction departs from germline at one end; a sequencing error may be responsible. The chain recombines TRBV3-1 (or the pseudogene TRBV3-2) with TRBJ1-4; 7 bases are a match to TRBD1. Germline values: CDR1 LGHDT, CDR2 YNNKEL (reference sequence). The CDR3 loop spans 14 amino acids. The CDR3 DNA reads as TGTGCCAGCAGTCAAGGGGGTGGCAGGGGGAAACTGTTTTTT. This gives the protein CASSQGGGRGKLFF.

This rearrangement joins TRBV7-9 to TRBJ2-6; a weak D match, TRBD1 (6 bases). The germline V gene encodes CDR1 SEHNR and CDR2 FQNEAQ (reference sequence). V dropped 1 base and J dropped 2 bases, with 12 bases sitting between them. The CDR3 extends over 17 amino acids. DNA for the CDR3: TGTGCCAGCAGCTTAGGGACAGCCGCTACTGGGGCCAACGTCCTGACTTTC. Its protein is CASSLGTAATGANVLTF.

The chain joins TRBV7-3 to TRBJ2-3; 8 bases are a match to TRBD1. This CDR3 comprises 14 residues. The ends lost 3 bases at V and 4 bases at J; junction bases unmatched: 3. Per germline, CDR1 SGHTA and CDR2 FQGTGA. The CDR3 bases are TGTGCCAGCAGCTTCCAGGGGGCGGCAGATACGCAGTATTTT. Amino acid sequence: CASSFQGAADTQYF.

The V gene is TRBV10-1, the J gene TRBJ2-7; D perhaps matches TRBD1 (6 bases). CDR3 size: 16 residues. Germline assignment: CDR1 WNHNN and CDR2 SYGVQD (reference sequence). Deletions cut 2 bases from V and 1 base from J, with 15 bases between. CDR3 in amino acids: CASSEPRQEPSYEQYF. DNA for the CDR3: TGCGCCAGCAGTGAGCCCCGACAGGAGCCTTCCTACGAGCAGTACTTC.

The chain couples TRBV5-1 to TRBJ2-1; TRBD2 matches 8 bases. Trimming cost V 4 bases and J 1 base; bases outside gene matches: 4. The CDR3 sequence is 15 residues long. Germline V CDR1 and CDR2: SGHRS, YFSETQ. As DNA, the CDR3 is TGCGCCAGCAGCCAAGCGGGAGTGTCCTACAATGAGCAGTTCTTC. This gives the protein CASSQAGVSYNEQFF.

The V gene is TRBV19, the J gene TRBJ1-2, with 8 bases matching TRBD1. The germline V gene encodes CDR1 LNHDA and CDR2 SQIVND (reference sequence). J gave up 1 base and V 9 bases, and 10 bases lay outside the gene matches. The CDR3 runs to 15 residues. The CDR3 sequence is CASLGTGPNNYGYTF. As DNA, the CDR3 is TGTGCCAGCCTGGGGACAGGCCCGAATAACTATGGCTACACCTTC.

The chain uses TRBV6-4 and TRBJ1-3, with D unclear. Deletions cut 2 bases from V and 4 bases from J, with 9 bases between. This CDR3 has 14 residues. Germline lookup yields CDR1 MRHNA and CDR2 SNTAGT. The CDR3 sequence: CASSDPQYGNTIYF. CDR3 nucleotides: TGTGCCAGCAGTGACCCGCAGTACGGAAACACCATATATTTT.

The chain carries TRBV2 and TRBJ2-5; 9 bases match TRBD2. J was trimmed by 2 bases and V by 3 bases; bases with no gene match: 7. The germline V gene has CDR1 SNHLY and CDR2 FYNNEI. The CDR3 extends over 16 amino acids. The CDR3 loop reads CASSDEGSGRQETQYF. The DNA for the CDR3 is TGTGCCAGCAGTGACGAAGGTAGCGGGAGACAAGAGACCCAGTACTTC.

This chain links TRBV3-1 (or the pseudogene TRBV3-2) with TRBJ2-5; D gene unclear. V lost 4 bases, J lost 5 bases, and 17 bases lay in between. The CDR3 loop spans 15 amino acids. Germline assignment: CDR1 LGHDT and CDR2 YNNKEL (reference sequence). CDR3 sequence reads: CASSPTLGAGETQYF. The CDR3, as DNA: TGTGCCAGCAGCCCAACCTTAGGAGCCGGGGAGACCCAGTACTTC.

The CDR3 DNA reads as TGTGCCAGCAGCGAGGCAGGGGCCTCGGGTGAGCAGTTCTTC. As protein: CASSEAGASGEQFF. This chain connects TRBV11-1 to TRBJ2-1, with D possibly being TRBD1 (6 bases). The CDR3 covers 14 residues. Germline CDR1 reads SGHAT; CDR2 reads FQDESV (reference sequence). Trimming removed 5 bases at V and 9 bases at J, with 17 bases between. The full variable domain, its missing parts supplied by reference TRBV11-1 and TRBJ2-1, is EAEVAQSPRYKITEKSQAVAFWCDPISGHATLYWYRQILGQGPELLVQFQDESVVDDSQLPKDRFSAERLKGVDSTLKIQPAELGDSAMYLCASSEAGASGEQFFGPGTRLTVL.

The V call is TRBV7-9, the J call TRBJ2-5, with D perhaps matching TRBD2 (6 bases). Germline assignment: CDR1 SEHNR and CDR2 FQNEAQ (reference sequence). V lost 5 bases and J 10 bases, leaving 20 bases between the germline ends. The CDR3 totals 14 residues. The CDR3 spells CASSPPGRRRDQYF. The CDR3, as DNA: TGTGCCAGCAGCCCGCCGGGACGCCGGCGGGACCAGTACTTC.

The chain carries TRBV29-1 and TRBJ1-1; 8 bases line up with TRBD1. Trimming removed 7 bases from V and 5 bases from J; junction bases left unmatched: 6. Germline-derived CDR1 and CDR2 are SQVTM and ANQGSEA. The CDR3 spans 12 residues. The chain's CDR3 is CSADRGQTEAFF. For the CDR3, the DNA is TGCAGCGCTGACAGGGGTCAAACTGAAGCTTTCTTT.

This clone has just a few counts. The rearrangement uses TRBV29-1 and TRBJ2-7; 8 bases line up with TRBD1. Trimming at V came to 6 bases and at J to 4 bases, leaving 8 bases not matched to a gene. Looked up from germline, CDR1 is SQVTM and CDR2 is ANQGSEA. There are 13 residues in the CDR3. CDR3 region: CSVGDRWSYEQYF. The CDR3 nucleotides are TGCAGCGTAGGGGACAGGTGGTCATACGAGCAGTACTTC.